This T cell receptor beta chain was sequenced during a study of blood T cell repertoires in COVID-19. On the study more broadly: The origin of the acute and convalescent COVID-19 samples was the United States, Italy and Spain. The cDNA or gDNA used as material had been derived from T cells, B-cell-depleted T cells, or PBMCs.

The CDR3 runs to 14 residues. Trimming cost V 6 bases and J 0 bases, with 6 bases left between them. The germline V gene encodes CDR1 LNHDA and CDR2 SQIVND (reference sequence). In the original processing: Estimation of nucleated cell counts was performed using reference gene primer amplification. The method was immunoSEQ multiplex PCR; TCRdb's version includes in-frame clones alone and lacks a portion of them. That table furnishes V, J and clone size, whereas the DNA furnished D and trimming. The sample comprises about 50,000 clones, approximately 83% of which are singletons, and around a sixth rests with the top ten.

This chain uses TRBV19 with TRBJ1-6; D perhaps matches TRBD1 (5 bases). Sample: peripheral blood. The sequence came from a human donor in a cohort sampled during active COVID-19. The donor label of this sample is uncertain. This CDR3 reads CASSQGSYNSPLHF. As DNA, the CDR3 is TGTGCCAGTAGCCAGGGCTCCTATAATTCACCCCTCCACTTT.